The 20 T cell receptor beta chains in this list originate from one sample, sequenced in a study of blood T cell repertoires in COVID-19. Using immunoSEQ multiplex PCR, the repertoire was profiled, and TCRdb retains in-frame clones only, with some absent. This sample has 320,000 or so clones, with around 86% found just once. Material: PBMCs or T cells enriched from blood (not recorded which). The source is a man aged 60 to 75 who had recovered from COVID-19.

V usage is TRBV18 and J usage is TRBJ1-5; 9 bases map to TRBD1. This CDR3 has 16 amino acids. With 0 bases clipped from V and 5 bases from J, the junction kept 5 bases outside the gene matches. Germline V gene lookup returns CDR1 KGHSH and CDR2 LQKENI. The CDR3 sequence is CASSPPRGQGDQPQHF. In nucleotides, the CDR3 is TGTGCCAGCTCACCACCTCGGGGACAGGGAGATCAGCCCCAGCATTTT.

The V gene is TRBV24-1, the J gene TRBJ2-7, with 7 bases matching TRBD1. Germline V gene data show CDR1 as KGHDR and CDR2 as SFDVKD. J was trimmed by 3 bases and V by 4 bases; bases with no gene match: 11. CDR3 length equals 16 residues. The CDR3 nucleotides are TGTGCCACCAGTGACCCCAAAGCAGGGGGTCTCTACGAGCAGTACTTC. Its translation: CATSDPKAGGLYEQYF.

The chain employs TRBV5-1 and TRBJ1-2; D unclear. Germline assignment: CDR1 SGHRS and CDR2 YFSETQ. Between the trimmed V and J ends, which lost 7 bases and 4 bases, there was a span of 23 bases. The CDR3 is 16 amino acids. For the CDR3, the DNA is TGCGCCAGCTCCCCAGGCCTGGCAGGAATACCCTATGGCTACACCTTC. This translates into CASSPGLAGIPYGYTF. Based on the CDR3 plus reference TRBV5-1 and TRBJ1-2, the full variable domain is KAGVTQTPRYLIKTRGQQVTLSCSPISGHRSVSWYQQTPGQGLQFLFEYFSETQRNKGNFPGRFSGRQFSNSRSEMNVSTLELGDSALYLCASSPGLAGIPYGYTFGSGTRLTVV.

This clone was observed a few times. This chain links TRBV15 with TRBJ2-1; TRBD1 aligns across 10 bases. The CDR3 is made up of 15 amino acids. Trimming took 1 base from V and 4 from J; bases not matched to a gene: 1. Germline V gene sequence: CDR1 LNHNV, CDR2 YYDKDF (reference sequence). The CDR3, as DNA: TGTGCCACCAGCAGAGGGACAGGGGGTTACAATGAGCAGTTCTTC. It yields the protein CATSRGTGGYNEQFF. Full variable domain (rest looked up from reference TRBV15 and TRBJ2-1): DAMVIQNPRYQVTQFGKPVTLSCSQTLNHNVMYWYQQKSSQAPKLLFHYYDKDFNNEADTPDNFQSRRPNTSFCFLDIRSPGLGDTAMYLCATSRGTGGYNEQFFGPGTRLTVL.

In this sample, this clone turned up once. The J gene is TRBJ2-3, the V gene TRBV24-1; D may be TRBD1 (6 bases). The V gene lost 4 bases and the J gene lost 1 base, with 29 bases spanning the gap. The CDR3 length is 21 residues. Germline V CDR1 and CDR2: KGHDR, SFDVKD. The CDR3 DNA sequence: TGTGCCACCAGTGACAACCCCTTGGACAGAGAGGTTGGGGACCGCACAGATACGCAGTATTTT. Translated, it gives CATSDNPLDREVGDRTDTQYF.

The CDR3 protein is CASSAHLIHSNQPQHF. In DNA form, the CDR3 reads TGTGCCAGCAGTGCCCACTTAATTCATAGCAATCAGCCCCAGCATTTT. V gene TRBV6-2 or TRBV6-3 combines with J gene TRBJ1-5, with D unclear. This CDR3 comprises 16 residues. Germline values: CDR1 MNHEY, CDR2 SVGEGT. V gave up 5 bases and J gave up 0 bases, with 14 bases separating them.

The J gene is TRBJ1-4, the V gene TRBV5-1, with 7 bases lining up with TRBD1. The ends lost 1 base at V and 2 bases at J; junction bases unmatched: 11. CDR1 is SGHRS and CDR2 is YFSETQ in the germline V gene. CDR3 size: 18 residues. The DNA of the CDR3 is TGCGCCAGCAGCTTGAAGGGGGCCGGGATGGCTACTAATGAAAAACTGTTTTTT. It yields the protein CASSLKGAGMATNEKLFF.

The CDR3 DNA follows: TGTGCCAGCAGCCAAAGAATAGGGGCTAATGAAAAACTGTTTTTT. It codes for CASSQRIGANEKLFF. The J gene is TRBJ1-4, the V gene TRBV7-6; a possible D gene is TRBD1 (5 bases). Trimming stripped 5 bases from V and 3 bases from J, with 13 bases between. Germline V gene lookup returns CDR1 SGHVS and CDR2 FNYEAQ. The CDR3 is 15 residues long. The variable domain in full, completed from reference TRBV7-6 and TRBJ1-4, reads GAGVSQSPRYKVTKRGQDVALRCDPISGHVSLYWYRQALGQGPEFLTYFNYEAQQDKSGLPNDRFSAERPEGSISTLTIQRTEQRDSAMYRCASSQRIGANEKLFFGSGTQLSVL.

The rearrangement joins TRBV7-9 to TRBJ2-2, with D tentatively TRBD1 (6 bases). Per the germline V gene, CDR1 is SEHNR and CDR2 is FQNEAQ (reference sequence). Trimming removed 5 bases at V and 0 bases at J, with 13 bases between. The CDR3 runs to 16 residues. In nucleotides, the CDR3 is TGTGCCAGCAGCCCTCCGGGACAATCGAACACCGGGGAGCTGTTTTTT. Its translation is CASSPPGQSNTGELFF. The full variable domain, rest sourced from reference TRBV7-9 and TRBJ2-2, is DTGVSQNPRHKITKRGQNVTFRCDPISEHNRLYWYRQTLGQGPEFLTYFQNEAQLEKSRLLSDRFSAERPKGSFSTLEIQRTEQGDSAMYLCASSPPGQSNTGELFFGEGSRLTVL.

The V call is TRBV27, the J call TRBJ2-7; 11 bases are a match to TRBD2. J gave up 2 bases and V 6 bases, and 9 bases lay outside the gene matches. The germline gives CDR1 MNHEY, CDR2 SMNVEV (reference sequence). The CDR3 runs to 16 residues. The CDR3 reads CASSPTSGSFAYEQYF. The CDR3 coding sequence is TGTGCCAGCAGCCCTACTAGCGGGAGTTTCGCCTACGAGCAGTACTTC.

As concerns this clone: The same CDR3 also results from other DNA sequences found in this sample. The V call is TRBV7-9, the J call TRBJ2-7, with unresolved D. The CDR3 extends over 11 amino acids. Germline loops: CDR1 SEHNR, CDR2 FQNEAQ (reference sequence). V dropped 2 bases and J dropped 3 bases, with 2 bases sitting between them. This chain's CDR3 is CASSLLYEQYF. The CDR3 region has the DNA TGTGCCAGCAGCTTACTCTACGAGCAGTACTTC.

CDR3 loop: CASSNRQGSQPQHF. Written as DNA, the CDR3 is TGTGCCAGCAGTAATCGACAGGGCAGTCAGCCCCAGCATTTT. J is TRBJ1-5 and V is TRBV6-5; 7 positions agree with TRBD1. Germline CDR1 and CDR2: MNHEY and SVGAGI. The junction had 7 bases not matched to a gene; V was cut back by 5 bases and J by 6 bases. The CDR3 sequence is 14 residues long.

In this sample, this clone turned up a few times. The chain has TRBV27 and TRBJ1-2; TRBD1 matches at 9 bases. Germline V lookup: CDR1 MNHEY, CDR2 SMNVEV (reference sequence). This CDR3 has 15 residues. With V trimmed by 3 bases and J by 5 bases, 7 bases remained unmatched. The CDR3 protein is CASSFRVTGGYGYTF. In nucleotides, the CDR3 is TGTGCCAGCAGTTTTCGCGTGACAGGGGGATATGGCTACACCTTC.

The chain combines TRBV29-1 with TRBJ1-1, with TRBD1 as a possible D gene (6 bases). The ends were cut back, 6 bases at V and 3 bases at J, with 8 bases in the middle. Germline values: CDR1 SQVTM, CDR2 ANQGSEA. The CDR3 loop spans 11 amino acids. The CDR3 loop is CSVQGDTEAFF. The DNA for the CDR3 is TGCAGCGTACAGGGAGACACTGAAGCTTTCTTT.

The rearrangement joins TRBV18 to TRBJ1-1; 10 bases are shared with TRBD1. The CDR3 runs to 15 residues. J was trimmed by 5 bases and V by 3 bases; bases with no gene match: 6. Germline loops: CDR1 KGHSH, CDR2 LQKENI. The CDR3 nucleotides are TGTGCCAGCTCACCTCTCGGACAGGGGGAAACTGAAGCTTTCTTT. As protein: CASSPLGQGETEAFF.

The CDR3 region is CASSLDGSGRYNEQFF. CDR3 nucleotides: TGTGCCAGCAGCTTGGATGGTAGCGGGAGGTATAATGAGCAGTTCTTC. The V call is TRBV5-4, the J call TRBJ2-1, with TRBD2 matching 10 bases. CDR3 length: 16 amino acids. Germline CDR1 reads SGHNT; CDR2 reads YYREEE (reference sequence). J gave up 7 bases and V 0 bases, and 7 bases lay outside the gene matches.

The chain employs TRBV28 and TRBJ2-5; TRBD1 agrees at 7 bases. CDR3 length equals 15 residues. Germline V gives CDR1 MDHEN, CDR2 SYDVKM. Losses at the gene ends were 8 bases for V and 2 bases for J; bases not matched to a gene: 11. DNA for the CDR3: TGTGCCAGCGGGGTTTTGACAGGGAGACAAGAGACCCAGTACTTC. Translating gives CASGVLTGRQETQYF.

The rearrangement uses TRBV18 and TRBJ1-2; a possible D gene is TRBD1 (5 bases). In germline, CDR1 is KGHSH, CDR2 LQKENI. With 3 bases removed from V and 0 bases from J, the gap between germline ends came to 11 bases. The CDR3 sequence is 15 residues long. CDR3 bases: TGTGCCAGCTCACCCCTAGACAGAGCTAACTATGGCTACACCTTC. This encodes CASSPLDRANYGYTF.

The chain combines TRBV7-2 with TRBJ2-1, with 13 bases aligning to TRBD2. The germline V gene encodes CDR1 SGHTA and CDR2 FQGNSA. This CDR3 has 15 amino acids. Unmatched junction bases numbered 9, after V lost 4 bases and J lost 12 bases. CDR3 region: CASSSPGLAGSLQFF. The CDR3 DNA reads TGTGCCAGCAGCTCCCCGGGACTAGCGGGATCTCTGCAGTTCTTC.

The chain combines TRBV5-1 with TRBJ2-5, with 7 positions matching TRBD1. The CDR3 runs 15 residues. V was clipped by 3 bases and J by 1 base; unmatched bases: 6. CDR1 is SGHRS, CDR2 YFSETQ, per germline. The CDR3 loop is CASSYGQAGQETQYF. Here the CDR3 DNA reads TGCGCCAGCAGCTATGGACAGGCAGGCCAAGAGACCCAGTACTTC.